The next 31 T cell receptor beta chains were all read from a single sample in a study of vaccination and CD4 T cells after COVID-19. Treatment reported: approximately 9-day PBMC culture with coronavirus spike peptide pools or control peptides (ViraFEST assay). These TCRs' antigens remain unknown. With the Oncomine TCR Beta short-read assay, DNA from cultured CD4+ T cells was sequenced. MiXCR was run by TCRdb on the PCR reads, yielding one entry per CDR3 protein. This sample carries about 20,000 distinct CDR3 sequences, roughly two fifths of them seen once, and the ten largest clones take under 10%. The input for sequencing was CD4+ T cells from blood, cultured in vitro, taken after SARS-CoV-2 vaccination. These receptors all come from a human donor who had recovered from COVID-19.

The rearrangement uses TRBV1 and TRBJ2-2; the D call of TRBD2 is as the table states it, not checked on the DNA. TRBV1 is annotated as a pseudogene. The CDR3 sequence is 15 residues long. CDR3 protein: CTSTLVRANTGELFF. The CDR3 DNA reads TGCACCAGCACTCTAGTACGCGCGAACACCGGGGAGCTGTTTTTT.

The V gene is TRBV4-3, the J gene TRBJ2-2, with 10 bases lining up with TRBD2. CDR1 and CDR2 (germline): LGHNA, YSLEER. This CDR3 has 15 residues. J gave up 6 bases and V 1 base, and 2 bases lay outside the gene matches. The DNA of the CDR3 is TGCGCCAGCAGCCAAGGGCTAGCGGGAGCCGGGGAGCTGTTTTTT. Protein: CASSQGLAGAGELFF.

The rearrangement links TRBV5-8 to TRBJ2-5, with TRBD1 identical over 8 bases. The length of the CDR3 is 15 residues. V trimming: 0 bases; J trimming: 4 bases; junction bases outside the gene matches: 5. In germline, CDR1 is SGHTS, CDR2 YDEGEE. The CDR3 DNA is TGTGCCAGCAGCTTGGGGCAGGGGGCTAGAGAGACCCAGTACTTC. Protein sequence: CASSLGQGARETQYF.

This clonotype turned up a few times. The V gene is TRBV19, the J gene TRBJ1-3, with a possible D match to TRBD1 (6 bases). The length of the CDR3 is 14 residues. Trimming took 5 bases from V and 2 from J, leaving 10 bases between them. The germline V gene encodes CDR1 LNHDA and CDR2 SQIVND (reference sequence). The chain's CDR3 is CASSAQGAGNTIYF. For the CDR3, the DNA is TGTGCCAGTAGTGCACAGGGTGCTGGAAACACCATATATTTT. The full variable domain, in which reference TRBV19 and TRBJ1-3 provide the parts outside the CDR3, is DGGITQSPKYLFRKEGQNVTLSCEQNLNHDAMYWYRQDPGQGLRLIYYSQIVNDFQKGDIAEGYSVSREKKESFPLTVTSAQKNPTAFYLCASSAQGAGNTIYFGEGSWLTVV.

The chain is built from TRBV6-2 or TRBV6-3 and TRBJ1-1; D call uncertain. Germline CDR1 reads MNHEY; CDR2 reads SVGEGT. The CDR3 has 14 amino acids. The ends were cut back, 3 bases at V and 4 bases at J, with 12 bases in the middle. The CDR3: CASSYSTASTEAFF. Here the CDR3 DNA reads TGTGCCAGCAGTTATAGTACAGCGAGCACTGAAGCTTTCTTT.

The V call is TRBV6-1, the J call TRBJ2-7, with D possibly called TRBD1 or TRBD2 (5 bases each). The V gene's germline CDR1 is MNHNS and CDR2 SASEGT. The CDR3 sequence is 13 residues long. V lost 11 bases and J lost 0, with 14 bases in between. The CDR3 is CAVNAGSSYEQYF. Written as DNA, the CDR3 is TGTGCCGTCAACGCAGGGAGCTCCTACGAGCAGTACTTC.

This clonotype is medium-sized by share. This CDR3 reads CASSLSQGDGYTF. For the CDR3, the DNA is TGTGCCAGCAGCTTAAGCCAGGGCGATGGCTACACCTTC. The chain recombines TRBV7-9 with TRBJ1-2, with D tentatively TRBD1 (5 bases). Germline assignment: CDR1 SEHNR and CDR2 FQNEAQ (reference sequence). Deletions cut 2 bases from V and 6 bases from J, with 10 bases between. The CDR3 extends over 13 amino acids.

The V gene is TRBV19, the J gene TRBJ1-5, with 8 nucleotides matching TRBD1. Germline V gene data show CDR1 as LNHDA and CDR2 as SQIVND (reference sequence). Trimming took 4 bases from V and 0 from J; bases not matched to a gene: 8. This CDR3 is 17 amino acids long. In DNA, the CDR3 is TGTGCCAGTAGTACGCAGACAGGGGCCTATAGCAATCAGCCCCAGCATTTT. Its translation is CASSTQTGAYSNQPQHF.

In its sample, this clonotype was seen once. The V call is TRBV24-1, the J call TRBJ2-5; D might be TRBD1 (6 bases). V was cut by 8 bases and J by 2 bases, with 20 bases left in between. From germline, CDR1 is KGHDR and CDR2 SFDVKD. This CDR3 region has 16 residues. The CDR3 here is CATKAGKGQSQETQYF. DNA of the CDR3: TGTGCCACCAAGGCGGGCAAGGGACAATCTCAAGAGACCCAGTACTTC.

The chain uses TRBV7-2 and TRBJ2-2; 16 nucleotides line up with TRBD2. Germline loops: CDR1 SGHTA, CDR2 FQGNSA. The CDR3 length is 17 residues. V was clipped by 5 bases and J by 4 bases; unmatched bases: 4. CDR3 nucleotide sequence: TGTGCCAGCAGCGGGACTAGCGGGGGGGCGGGCACCGGGGAGCTGTTTTTT. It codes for CASSGTSGGAGTGELFF.

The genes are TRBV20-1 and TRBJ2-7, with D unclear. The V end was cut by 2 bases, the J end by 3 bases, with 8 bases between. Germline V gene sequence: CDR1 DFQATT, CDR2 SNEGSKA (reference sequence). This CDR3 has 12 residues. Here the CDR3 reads CSARLAGYEQYF. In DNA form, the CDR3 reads TGCAGTGCTAGATTGGCAGGCTACGAGCAGTACTTC.

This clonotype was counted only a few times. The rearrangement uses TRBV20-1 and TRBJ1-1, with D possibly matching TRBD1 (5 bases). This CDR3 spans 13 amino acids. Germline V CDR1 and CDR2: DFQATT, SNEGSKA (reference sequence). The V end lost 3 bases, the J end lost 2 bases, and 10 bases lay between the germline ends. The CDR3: CSASRGVNTEAFF. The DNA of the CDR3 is TGCAGTGCTAGTAGAGGGGTTAACACTGAAGCTTTCTTT.

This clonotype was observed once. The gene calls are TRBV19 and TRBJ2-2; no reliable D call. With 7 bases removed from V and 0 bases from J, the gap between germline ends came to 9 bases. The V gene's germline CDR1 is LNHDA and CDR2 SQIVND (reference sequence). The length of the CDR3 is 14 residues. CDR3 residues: CASTLLTNTGELFF. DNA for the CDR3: TGTGCCAGTACGCTTCTGACGAACACCGGGGAGCTGTTTTTT.

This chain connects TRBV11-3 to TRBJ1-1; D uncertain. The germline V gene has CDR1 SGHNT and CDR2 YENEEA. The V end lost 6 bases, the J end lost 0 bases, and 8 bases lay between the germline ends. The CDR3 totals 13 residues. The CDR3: CASRRTMNTEAFF. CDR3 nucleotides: TGTGCCAGCAGGCGGACCATGAACACTGAAGCTTTCTTT.

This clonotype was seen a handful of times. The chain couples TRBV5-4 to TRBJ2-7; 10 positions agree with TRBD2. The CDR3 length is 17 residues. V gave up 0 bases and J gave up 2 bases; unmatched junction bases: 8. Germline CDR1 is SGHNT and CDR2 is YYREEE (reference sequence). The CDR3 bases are TGTGCCAGCAGCTTGGATAATCTAGCGGGGGCAACCTACGAGCAGTACTTC. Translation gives CASSLDNLAGATYEQYF.

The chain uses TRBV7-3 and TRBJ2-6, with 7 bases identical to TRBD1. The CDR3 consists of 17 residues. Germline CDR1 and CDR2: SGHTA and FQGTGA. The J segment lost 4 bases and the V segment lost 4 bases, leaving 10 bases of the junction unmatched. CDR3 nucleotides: TGTGCCAGCAGCTCGACAGGGCTGCGCTCCGGGGCCAACGTCCTGACTTTC. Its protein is CASSSTGLRSGANVLTF.

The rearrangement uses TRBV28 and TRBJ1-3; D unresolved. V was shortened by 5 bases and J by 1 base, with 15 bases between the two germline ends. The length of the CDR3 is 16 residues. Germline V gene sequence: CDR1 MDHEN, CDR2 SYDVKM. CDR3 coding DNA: TGTGCCAGCAGTACCCAACGCGTGGGGTCTGGAAACACCATATATTTT. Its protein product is CASSTQRVGSGNTIYF.

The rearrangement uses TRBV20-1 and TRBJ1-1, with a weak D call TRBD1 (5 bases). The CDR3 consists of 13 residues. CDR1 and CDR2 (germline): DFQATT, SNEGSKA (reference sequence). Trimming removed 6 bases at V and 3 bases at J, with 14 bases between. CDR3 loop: CSAQGRLYTEAFF. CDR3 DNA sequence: TGCAGTGCCCAGGGACGGCTGTACACTGAAGCTTTCTTT.

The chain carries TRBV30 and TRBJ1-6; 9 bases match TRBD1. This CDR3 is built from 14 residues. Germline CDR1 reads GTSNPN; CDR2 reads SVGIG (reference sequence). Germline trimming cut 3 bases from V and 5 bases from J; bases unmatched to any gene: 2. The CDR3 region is CAWRGDRDNSPLHF. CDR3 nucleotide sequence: TGTGCCTGGAGGGGGGACAGGGATAATTCACCCCTCCACTTT. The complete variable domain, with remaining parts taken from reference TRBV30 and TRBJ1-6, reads SQTIHQWPATLVQPVGSPLSLECTVEGTSNPNLYWYRQAAGRGLQLLFYSVGIGQISSEVPQNLSASRPQDRQFILSSKKLLLSDSGFYLCAWRGDRDNSPLHFGNGTRLTVT.

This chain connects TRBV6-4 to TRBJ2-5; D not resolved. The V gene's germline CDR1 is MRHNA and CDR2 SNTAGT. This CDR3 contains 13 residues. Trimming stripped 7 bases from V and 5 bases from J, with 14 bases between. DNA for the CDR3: TGTGCCAGCAATAAAGGGTATAGGGAGACCCAGTACTTC. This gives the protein CASNKGYRETQYF.

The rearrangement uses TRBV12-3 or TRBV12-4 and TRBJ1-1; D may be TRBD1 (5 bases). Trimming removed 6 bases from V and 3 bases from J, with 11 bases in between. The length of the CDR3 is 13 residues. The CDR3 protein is CASRPWGYTEAFF. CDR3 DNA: TGTGCCAGCAGACCTTGGGGGTACACTGAAGCTTTCTTT.

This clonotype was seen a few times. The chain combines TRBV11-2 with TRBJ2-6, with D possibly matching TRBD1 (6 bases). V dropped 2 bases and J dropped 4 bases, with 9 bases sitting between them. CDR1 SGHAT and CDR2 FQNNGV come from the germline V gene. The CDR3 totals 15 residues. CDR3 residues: CASSLQGTGANVLTF. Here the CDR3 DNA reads TGTGCCAGCAGCTTACAGGGGACCGGGGCCAACGTCCTGACTTTC.

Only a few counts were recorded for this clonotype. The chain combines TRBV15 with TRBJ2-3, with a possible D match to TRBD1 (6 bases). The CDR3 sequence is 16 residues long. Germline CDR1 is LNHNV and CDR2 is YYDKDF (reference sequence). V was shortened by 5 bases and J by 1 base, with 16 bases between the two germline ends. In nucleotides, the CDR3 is TGTGCCACCAGCCGTACAGGGTGGTATGGCACAGATACGCAGTATTTT. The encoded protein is CATSRTGWYGTDTQYF.

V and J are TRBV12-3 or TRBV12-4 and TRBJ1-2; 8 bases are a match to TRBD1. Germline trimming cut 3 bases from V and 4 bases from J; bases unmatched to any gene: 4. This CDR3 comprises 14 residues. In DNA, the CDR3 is TGTGCCAGCAGTTTGTCAGGGGGCTCCTATGGCTACACCTTC. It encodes CASSLSGGSYGYTF.

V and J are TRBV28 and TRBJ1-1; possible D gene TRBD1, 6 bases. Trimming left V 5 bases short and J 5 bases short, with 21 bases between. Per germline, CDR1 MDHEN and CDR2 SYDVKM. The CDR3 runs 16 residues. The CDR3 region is CASSPPRTALRTEAFF. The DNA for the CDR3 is TGTGCCAGCAGTCCGCCCCGGACAGCCCTGAGGACTGAAGCTTTCTTT.

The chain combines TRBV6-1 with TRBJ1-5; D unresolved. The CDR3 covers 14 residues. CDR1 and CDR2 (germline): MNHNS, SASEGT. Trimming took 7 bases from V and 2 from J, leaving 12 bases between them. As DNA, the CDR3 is TGTGCCAGCATTCCGCCTTGGGGCAATCAGCCCCAGCATTTT. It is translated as CASIPPWGNQPQHF.

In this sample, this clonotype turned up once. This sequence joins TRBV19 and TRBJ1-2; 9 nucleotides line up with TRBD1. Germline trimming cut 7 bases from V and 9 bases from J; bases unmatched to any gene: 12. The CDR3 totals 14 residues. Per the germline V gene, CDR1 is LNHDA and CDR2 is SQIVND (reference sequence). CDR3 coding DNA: TGTGCCAGTAAGCCCGGACAGGGGTCTCGGAGCTACACCTTC. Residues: CASKPGQGSRSYTF.

The CDR3 nucleotides read TGTGCCAGCAGCCATCGGACTAGCGGGCCTAGCACAGATACGCAGTATTTT. Amino acids: CASSHRTSGPSTDTQYF. This chain joins TRBV11-3 and TRBJ2-3, with 11 bases lining up with TRBD2. The CDR3 loop spans 17 amino acids. V shed 5 bases, J shed 0 bases, and the junction held 7 bases outside the gene matches. Germline V gene data show CDR1 as SGHNT and CDR2 as YENEEA.

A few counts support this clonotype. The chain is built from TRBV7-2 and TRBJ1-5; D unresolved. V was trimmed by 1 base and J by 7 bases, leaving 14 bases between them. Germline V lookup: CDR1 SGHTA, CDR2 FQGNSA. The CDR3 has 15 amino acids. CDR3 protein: CASSLVVDRRQPQHF. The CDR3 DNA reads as TGTGCCAGCAGCTTAGTTGTGGACCGGAGACAGCCCCAGCATTTT. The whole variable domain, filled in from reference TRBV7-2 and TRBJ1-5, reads GAGVSQSPSNKVTEKGKDVELRCDPISGHTALYWYRQSLGQGLEFLIYFQGNSAPDKSGLPSDRFSAERTGGSVSTLTIQRTQQEDSAVYLCASSLVVDRRQPQHFGDGTRLSIL.

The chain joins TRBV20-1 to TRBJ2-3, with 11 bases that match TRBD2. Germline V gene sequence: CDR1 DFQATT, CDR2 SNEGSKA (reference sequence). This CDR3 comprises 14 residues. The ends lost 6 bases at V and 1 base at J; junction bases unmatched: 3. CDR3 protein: CSAGGLAGTDTQYF. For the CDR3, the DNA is TGCAGTGCCGGGGGACTAGCGGGCACAGATACGCAGTATTTT.

The CDR3 DNA reads TGTGCCAAGGGGGTTAGAAATGAGCAGTTCTTC. Its protein is CAKGVRNEQFF. The genes are TRBV2 and TRBJ2-1; tentative D call: TRBD1 (6 bases). Trimming stripped 10 bases from V and 7 bases from J, with 11 bases between. CDR1 and CDR2 from the germline V gene are SNHLY and FYNNEI. The CDR3 is made up of 11 amino acids.